The clone carrying this TCR beta chain was observed at least ten times. CDR3 size: 15 residues. In germline, CDR1 is SGHRS, CDR2 YFSETQ. V gave up 2 bases and J gave up 0 bases, with 10 bases separating them. These data originate in a study of blood T cells in healthy people across ages. Then a second PCR, running roughly 6 to 11 cycles, was carried out with a sample-barcoded 5' primer and a J-beta primer mix. TCRdb recomputed calls from the 5' RACE reads with MiXCR, one row per CDR3 protein. The repertoire consists of about 840,000 distinct CDR3 sequences, with 25% to 30% occurring once and the leading ten covering 10%. The sample was also linked to a second study, of T cells of mothers and their children. This second report adds: Detection of persistent microchimeric T cell clones did not occur.

Sequencing was carried out using blood. The receptor's source is a woman aged 40 to 55 in good health. This chain connects TRBV5-1 to TRBJ2-3; D is ambiguous. CDR3 DNA: TGCGCCAGCAGCTTTGAGCTCCCGAGCACAGATACGCAGTATTTT. Protein sequence: CASSFELPSTDTQYF. Combining the CDR3 with reference TRBV5-1 and TRBJ2-3 gives the whole variable domain KAGVTQTPRYLIKTRGQQVTLSCSPISGHRSVSWYQQTPGQGLQFLFEYFSETQRNKGNFPGRFSGRQFSNSRSEMNVSTLELGDSALYLCASSFELPSTDTQYFGPGTRLTVL.